The source of this T cell receptor (beta chain) is a study of blood T cell repertoires in COVID-19. The protocol was immunoSEQ multiplex PCR, while the TCRdb copy is restricted to in-frame clones and leaves out a portion. The sample holds 150,000 or so clones, around 81% seen once. With 5 bases clipped from V and 7 bases from J, the junction kept 13 bases outside the gene matches. This CDR3 contains 16 residues. Germline V gene lookup returns CDR1 SGHTA and CDR2 FQGNSA. Sequencing used peripheral blood. The receptor was derived from a man aged 55-75 years with active or convalescent COVID-19. This rearrangement joins TRBV7-2 to TRBJ2-5, with 10 bases lining up with TRBD1. CDR3 sequence (DNA): TGTGCCAGCAGCCCGACAAGGACAGGGGGATGGGGGACCCAGTACTTC. It translates to CASSPTRTGGWGTQYF.